This T cell receptor (beta chain) was captured in a study of blood T cell repertoires in COVID-19. Study information: Sources were T cells, B-cell-depleted T cells, or PBMCs; the material itself was cDNA or gDNA.

V was cut by 0 bases and J by 5 bases, with 14 bases left in between. The CDR3 contains 15 residues. Germline V gene lookup returns CDR1 LGHNA and CDR2 YSLEER. The cohort comprised adults aged about 18 to 100 years residing in 24 US areas. Assignments of participants to cohorts depended upon their own reported clinical history. In the source study's methods: It was from reference gene primer amplification that nucleated cell counts were estimated. The repertoire was sequenced with immunoSEQ multiplex PCR; TCRdb's copy has only in-frame clones and lacks some. V and J calls plus clone size are reproduced from that table; the DNA served to infer D and trimming. The data contain about 230,000 clones, approximately 88% of them singletons.

The V call is TRBV4-3, the J call TRBJ2-7; D ambiguous. Sample: PBMCs or T cells enriched from blood (not recorded which). The receptor's source is a woman in her forties with acute COVID-19. CDR3 residues: CASSQDFRVSDEQYF. DNA of the CDR3: TGCGCCAGCAGCCAAGATTTCCGGGTTTCGGACGAGCAGTACTTC.